The T cell receptor beta chain under discussion was sequenced for a study of beta chain features in type 1 diabetes. Study context: There was similarity between patients and healthy donors in age, gender and cell yields. Points from the study as a whole: In comparison with healthy donors, patients had naive, central memory and Treg TCRB repertoires that appeared more similar. TCRB CDR3 length was moderately but significantly reduced in all four CD4+ subsets of Type 1 diabetes patients.

TCRB transcripts that were expressed got sequenced, as all of the isolated RNA had been reverse transcribed. Produced via immunoSEQ multiplex PCR; TCRdb's table is partial and in-frame only. This repertoire shows some 290,000 clones, around 24% found once; its top ten account for about 0.012%. In the case of this clone: As yet, its antigen is unknown.

It was via CD45RO/CCR7/CD25/CD127/CD95/CD27 that CD4+ naive, central memory, regulatory and stem cell-like memory cells were sorted. Germline V lookup: CDR1 MNHEY, CDR2 SVGAGI. Unmatched junction bases numbered 8, after V lost 4 bases and J lost 6 bases. CDR3 size: 15 residues. The clonotype originates from a woman in her twenties or thirties with type 1 diabetes. The genes are TRBV6-5 and TRBJ2-1; 8 bases line up with TRBD2. The sample comprised naive CD4+ T cells from blood. The CDR3 protein is CASSFTSGTSNEQFF. The DNA for the CDR3 is TGTGCCAGCAGTTTCACTAGCGGCACCTCCAATGAGCAGTTCTTC.